This TCR beta chain stems from a study of T cells in Graves' hyperthyroidism and ophthalmopathy. For the study at large: Staff took peripheral blood when the initial diagnosis was made, before any treatment began. Study-wide points: Ophthalmopathy was model-predicted a median roughly 6.3 months pre-onset.

The TCR beta CDR3 regions underwent amplification using RNA transcripts as the source. TCR CDR3 underwent first-round RT-PCR with the HTBI primer set. TCRdb ran MiXCR on the multiplex PCR reads and lists one entry per CDR3 protein. The sample shows 300,000 to 350,000 distinct CDR3 sequences, 15% to 20% of them seen only once. CDR1 and CDR2 from the germline V gene are MNHEY and SVGAGI. This CDR3 is 12 amino acids long. The V end was cut by 6 bases, the J end by 5 bases, with 7 bases between. Diagnosis relied on clinical symptoms, serum thyroxine and TRAb, thyroid ultrasound and orbital computed tomography. Cells are PBMCs isolated from about 10 ml of fresh blood. This clonotype has at least ten counts. Antigen unknown.

The TCR was taken from a woman aged 40 to 50 with Graves' ophthalmopathy. The chain uses TRBV6-5 and TRBJ2-2, with D unclear. Material: blood. CDR3 sequence reads: CASSVGTGELFF. The CDR3 DNA is TGTGCCAGCAGCGTGGGAACCGGGGAGCTGTTTTTT.